Shown below are 12 T cell receptor beta chains from a single sample sequenced in a study of T cell responses to AZD1222 COVID-19 vaccine. Here immunoSEQ multiplex PCR was the method, and the copy in TCRdb shows in-frame clones only, minus some. The table shows 95,000 to 150,000 clones, with 86% occurring only once. The specimen comprised peripheral blood, sampled on day 0 of AZD1222 vaccination. The receptors come from an adult in good health.

V usage is TRBV5-1 and J usage is TRBJ2-3, with 11 nucleotides matching TRBD2. Germline V gene lookup returns CDR1 SGHRS and CDR2 YFSETQ. The CDR3 is made up of 15 amino acids. Trimming cost V 4 bases and J 1 base; bases outside gene matches: 2. The CDR3 DNA reads as TGCGCCAGCAGCGAGGGACTAGCGGGCACAGATACGCAGTATTTT. It specifies CASSEGLAGTDTQYF. Full variable domain (remainder filled in from reference TRBV5-1 and TRBJ2-3): KAGVTQTPRYLIKTRGQQVTLSCSPISGHRSVSWYQQTPGQGLQFLFEYFSETQRNKGNFPGRFSGRQFSNSRSEMNVSTLELGDSALYLCASSEGLAGTDTQYFGPGTRLTVL.

In this sample, this clone turned up a few times. The V call is TRBV19, the J call TRBJ2-2, with 7 bases matching TRBD1. The length of the CDR3 is 14 residues. Germline V CDR1 and CDR2: LNHDA, SQIVND (reference sequence). V trimming: 5 bases; J trimming: 4 bases; junction bases outside the gene matches: 4. The CDR3 DNA reads TGTGCCAGTAGTCCTACAGGGGCCACCGGGGAGCTGTTTTTT. Protein sequence: CASSPTGATGELFF.

The chain couples TRBV7-3 to TRBJ2-1; TRBD2 aligns across 10 bases. The V gene end was trimmed by 5 bases and the J gene end by 5 bases; junction bases not matched to a gene: 6. The CDR3 has 15 amino acids. Per the germline V gene, CDR1 is SGHTA and CDR2 is FQGTGA. In nucleotides, the CDR3 is TGTGCCAGCAGCCCCCACAGCGGGGGGGACAATGAGCAGTTCTTC. It specifies CASSPHSGGDNEQFF.

The rearrangement links TRBV28 to TRBJ2-7, with unresolved D. Germline V lookup: CDR1 MDHEN, CDR2 SYDVKM. This CDR3 has 12 amino acids. Trimming took 6 bases from V and 3 from J, leaving 9 bases between them. Written as DNA, the CDR3 is TGTGCCAGCAGGATTGACGGCTACGAGCAGTACTTC. It translates to CASRIDGYEQYF.

This chain connects TRBV4-1 to TRBJ2-7; D gene uncertain. Looked up from germline, CDR1 is MGHRA and CDR2 is YSYEKL. The CDR3 is 13 residues long. Deletions cut 1 base from V and 8 bases from J, with 12 bases between. The CDR3 coding sequence is TGCGCCAGCAGCCAAGTCTCCGTTTACAAGCAGTACTTC. It encodes CASSQVSVYKQYF.

A note on this clone: This same CDR3 is encoded by further DNA sequences in the sample. The V gene is TRBV30, the J gene TRBJ1-5; a possible D gene is TRBD1 (5 bases). From germline, CDR1 is GTSNPN and CDR2 SVGIG (reference sequence). V lost 0 bases, J lost 2 bases, and 5 bases lay in between. CDR3 length equals 13 residues. The CDR3 DNA follows: TGTGCCTGGAGTGTACAGGGCAATCAGCCCCAGCATTTT. Encoded protein: CAWSVQGNQPQHF.

The chain couples TRBV10-2 to TRBJ2-2; 7 bases agree with TRBD2. CDR1 WSHSY and CDR2 SAAADI come from the germline V gene. The J segment lost 1 base and the V segment lost 3 bases, leaving 5 bases of the junction unmatched. The CDR3 loop spans 16 amino acids. The CDR3 bases are TGCGCCAGCAGTGACCCGGGGGGTTTGAACACCGGGGAGCTGTTTTTT. This sequence encodes CASSDPGGLNTGELFF.

The V call is TRBV12-3 or TRBV12-4, the J call TRBJ2-7, with D perhaps TRBD2 (5 bases). V lost 2 bases to trimming and J lost 6 bases, with 11 bases between them. This CDR3 is 13 amino acids long. In DNA, the CDR3 is TGTGCCAGCAGTTTAAGGGATGAGGGCGAGCAGTACTTC. It codes for CASSLRDEGEQYF.

The V call is TRBV9, the J call TRBJ2-7, with 7 bases that match TRBD2. J lost 4 bases, V lost 0 bases, and 7 bases had no gene match. The CDR3 spans 15 residues. Germline values: CDR1 SGDLS, CDR2 YYNGEE. The CDR3 spells CASSVGREALYEQYF. The DNA for the CDR3 is TGTGCCAGCAGCGTAGGTCGGGAGGCCCTATACGAGCAGTACTTC.

The chain uses TRBV5-1 and TRBJ1-3; no reliable D call. The germline CDR1 and CDR2 sequences are SGHRS and YFSETQ. V was clipped by 0 bases and J by 4 bases, with 2 bases between them. The CDR3 consists of 12 residues. The CDR3 loop is CASSLDGNTIYF. CDR3 nucleotides: TGCGCCAGCAGCTTGGACGGAAACACCATATATTTT.

The chain recombines TRBV6-6 with TRBJ2-5; D gene uncertain. CDR3 size: 15 residues. Trimming pared 9 bases from V and 5 bases from J, leaving 22 bases between. CDR1 and CDR2 (germline): MNHNY, SVGAGI (reference sequence). For the CDR3, the DNA is TGTGCCAGTAAGAACGCCCTTCTGGGGTCGGAGACCCAGTACTTC. It encodes CASKNALLGSETQYF.

This clone was detected once. V and J are TRBV19 and TRBJ1-6; TRBD1 aligns across 7 bases. Germline V gene sequence: CDR1 LNHDA, CDR2 SQIVND (reference sequence). CDR3 length equals 16 residues. V was pared by 1 base and J by 7 bases, with 7 bases of the junction left unmatched. DNA for the CDR3: TGTGCCAGTAGTATAGCGCCGGGACAGTGGAATTCACCCCTCCACTTT. This sequence encodes CASSIAPGQWNSPLHF. The whole variable domain, remainder taken from reference TRBV19 and TRBJ1-6, is DGGITQSPKYLFRKEGQNVTLSCEQNLNHDAMYWYRQDPGQGLRLIYYSQIVNDFQKGDIAEGYSVSREKKESFPLTVTSAQKNPTAFYLCASSIAPGQWNSPLHFGNGTRLTVT.